The 24 T cell receptor beta chains in this list originate from one sample, sequenced in a study of blood T cell repertoires in COVID-19. Clones were read by immunoSEQ multiplex PCR, and TCRdb kept only the in-frame ones, dropping some. The repertoire consists of about 230,000 clones, with more than 70% occurring once and the leading ten covering roughly 2.3%. What was sequenced was PBMCs or T cells enriched from blood (not recorded which). Receptors were obtained from a woman aged 40 to 50 with acute COVID-19.

The chain uses TRBV27 and TRBJ1-2, with 7 bases matching TRBD1. The CDR3 loop spans 14 amino acids. Trimming took 6 bases from V and 6 from J; bases not matched to a gene: 10. Germline V CDR1 and CDR2: MNHEY, SMNVEV (reference sequence). The CDR3 spells CASSRAGTAHGYTF. The CDR3 DNA sequence: TGTGCCAGCAGCCGCGCAGGGACAGCCCATGGCTACACCTTC.

This clone was counted only a few times. This chain's CDR3 is CASILKTSGGFTDTQYF. The CDR3 bases are TGTGCCAGCATTCTAAAGACTAGCGGGGGATTCACAGATACGCAGTATTTT. The V gene is TRBV7-9, the J gene TRBJ2-3, with 12 positions matching TRBD2. The CDR3 spans 17 residues. The germline gives CDR1 SEHNR, CDR2 FQNEAQ (reference sequence). V lost 7 bases, J lost 2 bases, and 10 bases stayed unmatched.

J is TRBJ1-1 and V is TRBV24-1; tentatively, D is TRBD1 (6 bases). This CDR3 comprises 16 residues. Germline-derived CDR1 and CDR2 are KGHDR and SFDVKD. The V gene lost 4 bases and the J gene lost 3 bases, with 17 bases spanning the gap. The CDR3 protein is CATSEPGGAGDTEAFF. The CDR3 DNA is TGTGCCACCAGTGAGCCGGGGGGGGCTGGAGACACTGAAGCTTTCTTT.

V gene TRBV2 combines with J gene TRBJ1-2, with 7 bases fitting TRBD1. V shed 7 bases, J shed 4 bases, and the junction held 3 bases outside the gene matches. This CDR3 region has 12 residues. Per the germline V gene, CDR1 is SNHLY and CDR2 is FYNNEI. CDR3 DNA sequence: TGTGCCAGCAAGACAGGGATCTATGGCTACACCTTC. It codes for CASKTGIYGYTF. Supplemented by reference TRBV2 and TRBJ1-2, the full variable domain reads EPEVTQTPSHQVTQMGQEVILRCVPISNHLYFYWYRQILGQKVEFLVSFYNNEISEKSEIFDDQFSVERPDGSNFTLKIRSTKLEDSAMYFCASKTGIYGYTFGSGTRLTVV.

CDR3 loop: CASSAAGRTQFF. In nucleotides, the CDR3 is TGTGCCAGCAGCGCTGCGGGGCGGACCCAGTTCTTC. This chain links TRBV7-9 with TRBJ2-1; TRBD2 is a possible D gene (6 bases). Germline CDR1 and CDR2: SEHNR and FQNEAQ (reference sequence). Trimming left V 5 bases short and J 13 bases short, with 15 bases between. The CDR3 has 12 residues.

J is TRBJ2-3 and V is TRBV9; 7 bases line up with TRBD2. Trimming at V came to 1 base and at J to 0 bases, leaving 5 bases not matched to a gene. The CDR3 sequence is 16 residues long. CDR1 and CDR2 (germline): SGDLS, YYNGEE. The chain's CDR3 is CASSVPTGGSTDTQYF. CDR3 nucleotides: TGTGCCAGCAGCGTACCCACCGGGGGGAGCACAGATACGCAGTATTTT.

The chain recombines TRBV5-4 with TRBJ2-2; TRBD2 aligns across 12 bases. This CDR3 comprises 16 residues. The V gene's germline CDR1 is SGHNT and CDR2 YYREEE (reference sequence). V lost 4 bases, J lost 3 bases, and 4 bases stayed unmatched. The CDR3: CASSERLAGDTGELFF. The CDR3 DNA sequence: TGTGCCAGCAGCGAGAGACTAGCGGGGGACACCGGGGAGCTGTTTTTT.

The chain couples TRBV5-5 to TRBJ2-7; D gene uncertain. This CDR3 spans 13 amino acids. Germline values: CDR1 SGHKS, CDR2 YYEKEE (reference sequence). Trimming shortened V by 0 bases and J by 3 bases, and 7 bases separated the two germline ends. The CDR3 region is CASSLGALYEQYF. For the CDR3, the DNA is TGTGCCAGCAGCTTGGGGGCCCTCTACGAGCAGTACTTC. The full variable domain, rest sourced from reference TRBV5-5 and TRBJ2-7, is DAGVTQSPTHLIKTRGQQVTLRCSPISGHKSVSWYQQVLGQGPQFIFQYYEKEERGRGNFPDRFSARQFPNYSSELNVNALLLGDSALYLCASSLGALYEQYFGPGTRLTVT.

The chain recombines TRBV5-1 with TRBJ1-1; D possibly corresponds to TRBD1 (5 bases). Looked up from germline, CDR1 is SGHRS and CDR2 is YFSETQ. Trimming left V 0 bases short and J 1 base short, with 10 bases between. The CDR3 length is 15 residues. The CDR3 protein is CASSLGGAGNTEAFF. The CDR3 DNA sequence: TGCGCCAGCAGCTTGGGCGGGGCCGGGAACACTGAAGCTTTCTTT.

The rearrangement links TRBV24-1 to TRBJ2-5; D remains unclear. Germline V lookup: CDR1 KGHDR, CDR2 SFDVKD. The CDR3 consists of 13 residues. Trimming removed 3 bases at V and 2 bases at J, with 6 bases between. The CDR3 sequence: CATSDGGQETQYF. CDR3 nucleotides: TGTGCCACCAGTGATGGCGGACAAGAGACCCAGTACTTC.

The chain carries TRBV19 and TRBJ1-1; D is ambiguous. The germline gives CDR1 LNHDA, CDR2 SQIVND (reference sequence). Trimming removed 3 bases at V and 0 bases at J, with 14 bases between. CDR3 length equals 16 residues. The CDR3 coding sequence is TGTGCCAGTAGTATGTCGGCAAGCGTAATGAACACTGAAGCTTTCTTT. Translation: CASSMSASVMNTEAFF.

The V call is TRBV30, the J call TRBJ1-2; the D gene is possibly TRBD1 (5 bases). The CDR3 runs to 14 residues. Germline CDR1 GTSNPN, CDR2 SVGIG (reference sequence). The V and J ends lost 1 base and 0 bases respectively, with 9 bases between them. DNA for the CDR3: TGTGCCTGGAGTGAGGGGTTAGCTAACTATGGCTACACCTTC. Translated: CAWSEGLANYGYTF. The entire variable domain, with the rest obtained from reference TRBV30 and TRBJ1-2, is as follows: SQTIHQWPATLVQPVGSPLSLECTVEGTSNPNLYWYRQAAGRGLQLLFYSVGIGQISSEVPQNLSASRPQDRQFILSSKKLLLSDSGFYLCAWSEGLANYGYTFGSGTRLTVV.

The rearrangement uses TRBV28 and TRBJ1-5; 7 positions agree with TRBD1. CDR1 is MDHEN and CDR2 is SYDVKM in the germline V gene. Trimming at V came to 8 bases and at J to 7 bases, leaving 11 bases not matched to a gene. The CDR3 length is 14 residues. CDR3 DNA: TGTGCCAGCGTAAAGACAGGGAAGAAGCAGCCCCAGCATTTT. Amino acid sequence: CASVKTGKKQPQHF.

This chain links TRBV5-1 with TRBJ2-1, with 9 bases that match TRBD1. The V segment lost 4 bases and the J segment 2 bases; nucleotides outside the gene matches: 7. This CDR3 is built from 16 residues. Germline lookup yields CDR1 SGHRS and CDR2 YFSETQ. Written as DNA, the CDR3 is TGCGCCAGCAGCGACCCTCGACAGGGGGCCTACAATGAGCAGTTCTTC. This sequence encodes CASSDPRQGAYNEQFF.

This clone was found once. The chain couples TRBV7-2 to TRBJ2-3; maybe TRBD2 (5 bases). Germline CDR1 is SGHTA and CDR2 is FQGNSA. The CDR3 length is 14 residues. Trimming took off 5 bases at V and 4 bases at J, with 13 bases between the two ends. CDR3 amino acids: CASSQQAAPDTQYF. DNA of the CDR3: TGTGCCAGCAGCCAACAAGCGGCTCCAGATACGCAGTATTTT.

The chain carries TRBV28 and TRBJ2-7, with 7 bases fitting TRBD1. This CDR3 spans 15 amino acids. Germline values: CDR1 MDHEN, CDR2 SYDVKM. Losses at the gene ends were 2 bases for V and 4 bases for J; bases not matched to a gene: 8. The CDR3 is CASSLGDSPPYEQYV. The CDR3, as DNA: TGTGCCAGCAGTTTAGGGGACAGTCCACCGTACGAGCAGTACGTC.

The rearrangement joins TRBV30 to TRBJ2-3; TRBD1 aligns across 10 bases. Trimming removed 4 bases from V and 5 bases from J; junction bases left unmatched: 6. The CDR3 consists of 14 residues. Germline V gives CDR1 GTSNPN, CDR2 SVGIG (reference sequence). The CDR3 DNA reads TGTGCCTGGAAGTGGGGACAGGGGATAGATACGCAGTATTTT. It yields the protein CAWKWGQGIDTQYF.

The rearrangement joins TRBV6-5 to TRBJ2-5; D may be TRBD2 (6 bases). V lost 6 bases to trimming and J lost 4 bases, with 12 bases between them. The germline V gene encodes CDR1 MNHEY and CDR2 SVGAGI. The CDR3 totals 13 residues. Here the CDR3 reads CASRPGVGETQYF. The CDR3 region has the DNA TGTGCCAGCAGGCCGGGGGTAGGAGAGACCCAGTACTTC.

This clone has only one observation. J is TRBJ1-4 and V is TRBV21-1. TRBV21-1 constitutes a pseudogene. This CDR3 has 14 amino acids. The CDR3 nucleotides are TGTGCCAGCAACCTTTTCGGGTCTAATGAAAAACTGTTTTTT. This encodes CASNLFGSNEKLFF.

V usage is TRBV19 and J usage is TRBJ2-1; D ambiguous. CDR1 and CDR2 from the germline V gene are LNHDA and SQIVND (reference sequence). V lost 0 bases, J lost 2 bases, and 5 bases lay in between. This CDR3 comprises 14 residues. The CDR3 DNA reads as TGTGCCAGTAGTATAGATCGGGCCTACAATGAGCAGTTCTTC. It translates to CASSIDRAYNEQFF.

This rearrangement joins TRBV6-5 to TRBJ2-1; D may be TRBD2 (6 bases). This CDR3 region has 15 residues. Trimming took off 2 bases at V and 7 bases at J, with 15 bases between the two ends. Germline CDR1 MNHEY, CDR2 SVGAGI. CDR3 nucleotides: TGTGCCAGCAGTTACGGGGGACTCGTCCCGAATGAGCAGTTCTTC. Translated: CASSYGGLVPNEQFF.

The chain joins TRBV6-1 to TRBJ1-2, with D hard to call. V was shortened by 0 bases and J by 4 bases, with 12 bases between the two germline ends. From germline, CDR1 is MNHNS and CDR2 SASEGT. The length of the CDR3 is 15 residues. CDR3 sequence: CASSEARAVSYGYTF. Written as DNA, the CDR3 is TGTGCCAGCAGTGAAGCGCGGGCTGTGAGCTATGGCTACACCTTC.

The rearrangement links TRBV29-1 to TRBJ1-2; a weak D match, TRBD1 (6 bases). This CDR3 is built from 12 residues. CDR1 and CDR2 from the germline V gene are SQVTM and ANQGSEA. V lost 7 bases to trimming and J lost 4 bases, with 13 bases between them. CDR3 residues: CSAGQSTYGYTF. CDR3 bases: TGCAGCGCCGGACAGAGCACCTATGGCTACACCTTC.

V gene TRBV30 combines with J gene TRBJ1-1; TRBD1 might be the D (6 bases). The ends were cut back, 4 bases at V and 5 bases at J, with 11 bases in the middle. The CDR3 is made up of 12 amino acids. Germline V gene data show CDR1 as GTSNPN and CDR2 as SVGIG (reference sequence). CDR3 residues: CAWNRDMTEAFF. As DNA, the CDR3 is TGTGCCTGGAATCGGGACATGACTGAAGCTTTCTTT.